These T cell receptor beta chains were read from a single sample in a study of CD4 T cells in relation to SARS-CoV-2 and coronaviruses. Profiled with immunoSEQ multiplex PCR; TCRdb holds only in-frame clones, not every one. This sample has 65,000 or so clones; around 86% occur once, and the top ten carry about 1.6%. Sequences were obtained from memory CD4+ T cells from PBMCs. Receptors were obtained from a human donor in good health. The CDR3 runs from the conserved cysteine through the conserved F or W. D genes are given only for firm matches. Where a row states a size, it is once, few, many or the class of an expanded clone; other rows omit it.

clone size,J gene,D gene,V gene,CDR3 DNA,CDR3 protein
.,TRBJ1-2,.,TRBV28,TGTGCCAGCAGCTGGGGGCGCAGGGTTAACTATGGCTACACCTTC,CASSWGRRVNYGYTF
.,TRBJ2-1,TRBD1,TRBV9,TGTGCCAGCAGCCCAAGGGGACAGGGGGCGGTTGATGAGCAGTTCTTC,CASSPRGQGAVDEQFF
.,TRBJ2-1,.,TRBV18,TGTGCCAGCTCACCGCAGACAGTGTCCTACAATGAGCAGTTCTTC,CASSPQTVSYNEQFF
.,TRBJ1-2,.,TRBV6-6,TGTGCCAGCAGTTATGACGGACCTAACTATGGCTACACCTTC,CASSYDGPNYGYTF
.,TRBJ2-1,TRBD1,TRBV27,TGTGCCAGCAGTTTAGAGGGGGCGGTTTACAATGAGCAGTTCTTC,CASSLEGAVYNEQFF
.,TRBJ2-5,.,TRBV9,TGTGCCAGCAGCTCTGCAGGGGCTACAGAGACCCAGTACTTC,CASSSAGATETQYF
.,TRBJ1-2,.,TRBV5-4,TGTGCCAGCAGCTTGGCGAGGGGTTACTATGGCTACACCTTC,CASSLARGYYGYTF
.,TRBJ2-7,.,TRBV19,TGTGCCAGTAGTATAGGATACGAGCAGTACTTC,CASSIGYEQYF
.,TRBJ2-2,TRBD1,TRBV6-6,TGTGCCAGCAAAATCGTGGACAGGGGGCCCACCGGGGAGCTGTTTTTT,CASKIVDRGPTGELFF
.,TRBJ2-7,.,TRBV3-1/TRBV3-2,TGTGCCAGCAGCCGGGCTGGGGCCGAGCAGTACTTC,CASSRAGAEQYF
.,TRBJ1-4,.,TRBV29-1,TGCAGCGTGGAGGGACCGGGCGGCGAAAAACTGTTTTTT,CSVEGPGGEKLFF
once,TRBJ1-4,.,TRBV5-1,TGCGCCAGCAGTCTGGACCAGGGCCGTGAAAAACTGTTTTTT,CASSLDQGREKLFF
.,TRBJ2-1,TRBD2,TRBV3-1/TRBV3-2,TGTGCCAGCAGCCCCGCTGGGACTAGCGGGGGGGCTAAGTTCTTC,CASSPAGTSGGAKFF
.,TRBJ2-3,TRBD2,TRBV5-1,TGCGCCAGCAGTTCGATGCGGGGGGACACAGATACGCAGTATTTT,CASSSMRGDTDTQYF
.,TRBJ2-1,TRBD2,TRBV9,TGTGCCAGCAGCGTAGCGGGAGGGGACAATGAGCAGTTCTTC,CASSVAGGDNEQFF
.,TRBJ2-1,TRBD2,TRBV6-5,TGTGCCAGCAGTTTCCCTAGCGGGGGCGGATACAATGAGCAGTTCTTC,CASSFPSGGGYNEQFF
.,TRBJ2-7,TRBD1,TRBV11-2,TGTGCCAGCAGCTTTCAGGGACAGTTCGTCTACGAGCAGTACTTC,CASSFQGQFVYEQYF
.,TRBJ1-1,TRBD1,TRBV30,TGTGCCTGGACAGGGGGATGGAACACTGAAGCTTTCTTT,CAWTGGWNTEAFF
.,TRBJ2-1,TRBD2,TRBV18,TGTGCCAGCTCACCCCTAGCGGGCTCTCGGGGTGAGCAGTTCTTC,CASSPLAGSRGEQFF
.,TRBJ2-5,.,TRBV9,TGTGCCAGCAGCGCGTCCCACAAAGAGACCCAGTACTTC,CASSASHKETQYF
.,TRBJ1-1,TRBD1,TRBV28,TGTGCCAGCAGTTTAAACAGGGGTGAAGCTTTCTTT,CASSLNRGEAFF
.,TRBJ1-2,.,TRBV21-1,TGTGCCAGCAGCCCGTACAGACACTGTAACTATGGCTACACCTTC,CASSPYRHCNYGYTF
.,TRBJ1-1,.,TRBV18,TGTGCCAGCTCACCGACGGATGAAGCTTTCTTT,CASSPTDEAFF
.,TRBJ2-7,.,TRBV28,TGTGCCAGCAGTACGACCCCCTACGAGCAGTACTTC,CASSTTPYEQYF
few,TRBJ1-1,.,TRBV11-2,TGTGCCAGCAGCTTAGAAAGAACCAATGAAGCTTTCTTT,CASSLERTNEAFF
once,TRBJ1-1,.,TRBV6-2/TRBV6-3,TGTGCCAGCAGTTGGGACAATCGGAAGAACACTGAAGCTTTCTTT,CASSWDNRKNTEAFF
.,TRBJ2-2,TRBD1,TRBV5-1,TGCGCCAGCAGCCCCAGGACAGGGACGAACACCGGGGAGCTGTTTTTT,CASSPRTGTNTGELFF
.,TRBJ2-1,.,TRBV2,TGTGCCAGCGCTTTTGAGGGGGAAGGTGAGCAGTTCTTC,CASAFEGEGEQFF
few,TRBJ2-2,TRBD1,TRBV5-1,TGCGCCAGCAGCGCCTACAGGGGGCGGACCGGGGAGCTGTTTTTT,CASSAYRGRTGELFF
.,TRBJ1-2,.,TRBV5-4,TGTGCCAGCGCCCCAGGCTCGGGCTATGGCTACACCTTC,CASAPGSGYGYTF
once,TRBJ1-2,.,TRBV27,TGTGCCAGCAGTTCGACCTATGGCTACACCTTC,CASSSTYGYTF
.,TRBJ2-1,.,TRBV29-1,TGCAGCGTTGAAGCGTTTTCCTACAATGAGCAGTTCTTC,CSVEAFSYNEQFF
.,TRBJ2-2,TRBD2,TRBV7-9,TGTGCCAGCAGCAAGACTAGCGGTTACACCGGGGAGCTGTTTTTT,CASSKTSGYTGELFF
.,TRBJ2-1,.,TRBV4-1,TGCGCCAGCAGCCCGCCGGTCCTTACGGGCGCTACGTGGAGCTCCTACAATGAGCAGTTCTTC,CASSPPVLTGATWSSYNEQFF
few,TRBJ2-3,.,TRBV28,TGTGCCAGCAGTCCTAGGAACTTGGATACGCAGTATTTT,CASSPRNLDTQYF
.,TRBJ2-5,.,TRBV2,TGTGCCACCAAGACAGCGTCAGAGACCCAGTACTTC,CATKTASETQYF
.,TRBJ2-4,TRBD1,TRBV10-3,TGTGCCATCGGCGGGACAGGGAATCGAGACATTCAGTACTTC,CAIGGTGNRDIQYF
.,TRBJ2-3,TRBD2,TRBV5-1,TGCGCCAGCACCTTGAATAGCGGGGGGGGTACGCAGTATTTT,CASTLNSGGGTQYF
.,TRBJ2-7,TRBD1,TRBV4-1,TGCGCCAGCAGCAAGGGACAGGGGGCCCTCTACGAGCAGTACTTC,CASSKGQGALYEQYF
few,TRBJ1-5,.,TRBV5-6,TGTGCCAGCAGCCAATACAGGGAATCGAGGGTACAGCCCCAGCATTTT,CASSQYRESRVQPQHF